This T cell receptor (beta chain) is from a study of blood T cells in healthy people across ages. Notes on this clonotype: What it binds is not known.

Study-wide results and caveats: Calculation of diversity from one million T cells yielded estimates considered to be underestimates.

Between the trimmed V and J ends, which lost 3 bases and 2 bases, there was a span of 9 bases. CDR3 size: 14 residues. In germline, CDR1 is SNHLY, CDR2 FYNNEI. Next came a second PCR, run for about 7 to 12 cycles, which used a sample-barcoded 5' primer along with a J-beta primer mix. MiXCR was run by TCRdb on the 5' RACE reads, yielding one entry per CDR3 protein. Here the sample spans around 1.1 million distinct CDR3 sequences, approximately 38% being singletons. The receptor comes from a man aged 18 to 29 in good health. Specimen: blood. This sequence joins TRBV2 and TRBJ2-3; D is possibly TRBD2 (6 bases). The CDR3, as DNA: TGTGCCAGCAGTGATGGGGACTCCACAGATACGCAGTATTTT. This codes for CASSDGDSTDTQYF.